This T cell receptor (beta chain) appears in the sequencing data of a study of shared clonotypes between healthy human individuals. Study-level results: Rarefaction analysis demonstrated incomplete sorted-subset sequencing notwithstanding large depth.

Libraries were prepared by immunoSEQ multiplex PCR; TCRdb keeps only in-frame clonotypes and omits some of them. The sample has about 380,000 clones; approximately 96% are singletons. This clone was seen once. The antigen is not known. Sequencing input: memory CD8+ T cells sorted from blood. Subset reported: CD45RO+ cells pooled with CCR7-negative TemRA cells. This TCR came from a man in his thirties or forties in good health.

As DNA, the CDR3 is TGCGCCAGCAGCCTATTAGGGCGGGAGGGCAATGAGCAGTTCTTC. Translation gives CASSLLGREGNEQFF. This rearrangement joins TRBV5-1 to TRBJ2-1, with TRBD2 matching over 9 bases. The CDR3 has 15 amino acids. The junction had 8 bases not matched to a gene; V was cut back by 4 bases and J by 6 bases. The germline V gene has CDR1 SGHRS and CDR2 YFSETQ.